Many counts were recorded for the clone carrying this T cell receptor beta chain. This entry belongs to a study of spatial heterogeneity in lung cancer. Study at large: Detected beta-chain sequences consistently exceeded alpha-chain sequences. Raw sequencing reads included, on average, more than 8.5 appearances of each unique TCR and UMI combination.

Individual TCR cDNA molecules each bore their own unique molecular identifier. TCRdb redid the calling of the 5' RACE reads with MiXCR, one entry per CDR3 protein. Among tens of thousands of distinct CDR3 sequences listed, approximately 3.3% were seen once. Specified time point: sample taken at primary tumor resection. Unsorted tumor, nontumor lung tissue or cryopreserved PBMC supplied the whole RNA. The donors, approximately 66 patients with untreated early-stage non-small cell lung cancer, provided the samples. The material sequenced was PBMCs, taken at surgery. This receptor was obtained from a female donor with early-stage non-small cell lung cancer.

CDR3 residues: CASSLRGRAGDTQYF. The CDR3 bases are TGTGCCAGCAGCTTACGCGGGAGGGCAGGAGATACGCAGTATTTT. The rearrangement uses TRBV7-8 and TRBJ2-3; 9 bases map to TRBD2. CDR1 and CDR2 (germline): SGHVS, FQNEAQ. J gave up 5 bases and V 2 bases, and 5 bases lay outside the gene matches. CDR3 length equals 15 residues.